A selection of T cell receptor beta chains follows, all from one sample in a study of cytomegalovirus exposure and HLA in healthy donors. This table comes from immunoSEQ multiplex PCR, and its TCRdb copy is limited to in-frame clones, with some not included. The data contain around 250,000 clones, around 91% of them singletons. Sequenced input: PBMCs. The origin of the receptors is a woman under 40 in good health and CMV-seronegative. Each CDR3 is given with its conserved first and last residue. The D gene is left open where the match is weak. Size tells how often a clone was seen (once, few, many) or the class of an expanded clone, and some rows leave it out.

v_gene: TRBV28
len: 15
abundance: NA
j_gene: TRBJ2-6
d_gene: NA
CDR3nt: TGTGCCAGCAGCCCCACACGCTCTGGGGCCAACGTCCTGACTTTC
CDR3aa: CASSPTRSGANVLTF

v_gene: TRBV5-1
len: 14
abundance: NA
j_gene: TRBJ2-7
d_gene: NA
CDR3nt: TGCGCCAGCAGCTTGGCCAGCACTCGACGTAAGCAGTACTTC
CDR3aa: CASSLASTRRKQYF

v_gene: TRBV6-5
len: 15
abundance: NA
j_gene: TRBJ2-7
d_gene: TRBD1
CDR3nt: TGTGCCAGCAGCCGAGAAGGGGGCAGGCAATACGAGCAGTACTTC
CDR3aa: CASSREGGRQYEQYF

v_gene: TRBV19
len: 14
abundance: once
j_gene: TRBJ2-7
d_gene: TRBD2
CDR3nt: TGTGCCAGTAATGCGGGAGGCGGGACCCACGAGCAGTACTTC
CDR3aa: CASNAGGGTHEQYF

v_gene: TRBV11-3
len: 16
abundance: NA
j_gene: TRBJ1-1
d_gene: NA
CDR3nt: TGTGCCAGCAGCTTAGTGGGCCAGGCAGGGAACACTGAAGCTTTCTTT
CDR3aa: CASSLVGQAGNTEAFF

v_gene: TRBV19
len: 15
abundance: NA
j_gene: TRBJ2-3
d_gene: NA
CDR3nt: TGTGCCAGTAGGTCAGGATTTGTGTTCACAGATACGCAGTATTTT
CDR3aa: CASRSGFVFTDTQYF

v_gene: TRBV5-1
len: 15
abundance: NA
j_gene: TRBJ2-5
d_gene: TRBD2
CDR3nt: TGCGCCAGCAGCAGACTAACTAGCGGCCAAGAGACCCAGTACTTC
CDR3aa: CASSRLTSGQETQYF

v_gene: TRBV5-6
len: 11
abundance: NA
j_gene: TRBJ2-3
d_gene: NA
CDR3nt: TGTGCCAGCAGCTTGGGAGATACGCAGTATTTT
CDR3aa: CASSLGDTQYF

v_gene: TRBV5-1
len: 16
abundance: NA
j_gene: TRBJ1-1
d_gene: NA
CDR3nt: TGCGCCAGCAGCTTGGGTAAGGGCCAAATGAACACTGAAGCTTTCTTT
CDR3aa: CASSLGKGQMNTEAFF

v_gene: TRBV9
len: 15
abundance: NA
j_gene: TRBJ2-1
d_gene: TRBD1
CDR3nt: TGTGCCAGCAGCTTGGGACAGGGCTCCTACAATGAGCAGTTCTTC
CDR3aa: CASSLGQGSYNEQFF

v_gene: TRBV14
len: 16
abundance: NA
j_gene: TRBJ2-7
d_gene: TRBD1
CDR3nt: TGTGCCAGCAGCCAAGATCTGGGACAGGGCTTTTTCGAGCAGTACTTC
CDR3aa: CASSQDLGQGFFEQYF

v_gene: TRBV4-2
len: 15
abundance: NA
j_gene: TRBJ1-5
d_gene: NA
CDR3nt: TGTGCCAGCAGCCAAGACGCTGGGACGAATCAGCCCCAGCATTTT
CDR3aa: CASSQDAGTNQPQHF

v_gene: TRBV5-1
len: 16
abundance: NA
j_gene: TRBJ2-3
d_gene: TRBD1
CDR3nt: TGCGCCAGCAGCATCGGGGACAGGGCCGGGGCAGATACGCAGTATTTT
CDR3aa: CASSIGDRAGADTQYF

v_gene: TRBV13
len: 12
abundance: NA
j_gene: TRBJ2-1
d_gene: NA
CDR3nt: TGTGCCAGCAGCTTAGCGGGTAGGGAGCAGTTCTTC
CDR3aa: CASSLAGREQFF

v_gene: TRBV10-3
len: 14
abundance: NA
j_gene: TRBJ2-7
d_gene: TRBD2
CDR3nt: TGTGCCACCGTCACTAGCGCGTTCTCCTACGAGCAGTACTTC
CDR3aa: CATVTSAFSYEQYF

v_gene: TRBV11-2
len: 17
abundance: NA
j_gene: TRBJ2-7
d_gene: TRBD2
CDR3nt: TGTGCCAGCAGCCCATTGAGGCGGCGGGAGATGACCTACGAGCAGTACTTC
CDR3aa: CASSPLRRREMTYEQYF

v_gene: TRBV13
len: 13
abundance: NA
j_gene: TRBJ1-2
d_gene: TRBD1
CDR3nt: TGTGCCAGCAGCTGGGGACAGGGGGATGGCTACACCTTC
CDR3aa: CASSWGQGDGYTF